This is a list of T cell receptor beta chains from one sample in a study of shared clonotypes between healthy human individuals. Repertoires were generated with immunoSEQ multiplex PCR, while TCRdb's copy carries only in-frame clones and drops some. The table has 2.5 million or so clones, around nine tenths seen once. Sequencing used naive CD4+ T cells sorted from blood. The source of these receptors is a man between 18 and 35 years old in good health. The CDR3 runs from the conserved cysteine through the conserved F or W. The D gene is left open where the match is weak. Clone size, where shown, is once, few, many, or a class for clones that have expanded.

j_call,cdr3_length,d_call,v_call,clone_size,cdr3_nt,cdr3_aa
TRBJ2-7,12,.,TRBV30,.,TGTGCCTGGAGTGGACAGCCTTACGAGCAGTACTTC,CAWSGQPYEQYF
TRBJ1-5,14,TRBD1,TRBV6-1,.,TGTGCCAGCAGAGACACAGGGGACAATCAGCCCCAGCATTTT,CASRDTGDNQPQHF
TRBJ2-2,14,.,TRBV6-1,.,TGTGCCAGCAAGGGACTCAGAAACACCGGGGAGCTGTTTTTT,CASKGLRNTGELFF
TRBJ1-4,15,TRBD1,TRBV6-6,.,TGTGCCAGCAGTGACACAGGGGGAAGCCGAGAAAAACTGTTTTTT,CASSDTGGSREKLFF
TRBJ2-7,14,.,TRBV2,few,TGTGCCAGCAGTGAATCAACTTGGACTGAAACGGCCACCTTC,CASSESTWTETATF
TRBJ1-1,16,TRBD1,TRBV19,.,TGTGCCAGTAGAAAAGCCTATACGACAGGGGGGACTGAAGCTTTCTTT,CASRKAYTTGGTEAFF
TRBJ1-5,16,.,TRBV19,.,TGTGCCAGTAGTATATGGGGGGAAGGCCCCAATCAGCCCCAGCATTTT,CASSIWGEGPNQPQHF
TRBJ2-1,13,.,TRBV5-4,once,TGTGCCAGCCATGGGGGGCCCTACAATGAGCAGTTCTTC,CASHGGPYNEQFF
TRBJ2-3,14,.,TRBV5-1,.,TGCGCCAGCAGCGGGCGTTCTAGCACAGATACGCAGTATTTT,CASSGRSSTDTQYF
TRBJ1-4,16,TRBD1,TRBV18,.,TGTGCCAGCTCACCAAGGACAGGCGGGGGGAATGAAAAACTGTTTTTT,CASSPRTGGGNEKLFF
TRBJ2-2,15,.,TRBV19,once,TGTGCCAGTAGTATCCGGGACCACAACACCGGGGAGCTGTTTTTT,CASSIRDHNTGELFF
TRBJ1-5,17,TRBD1,TRBV23-1,.,TGCGCCAGCAGTCAATCCCGTGACAGGGTAAATGATCAGCCCCAGCATTTT,CASSQSRDRVNDQPQHF
TRBJ2-7,16,TRBD2,TRBV2,.,TGTGCCAGCAGTGAACGGTGGCGGGGGGGTTCCTACGAGCAGTACTTC,CASSERWRGGSYEQYF
TRBJ2-3,16,TRBD2,TRBV18,.,TGTGCCAGCTCACCACCCGGCGGGAGGGTCCCAGATACGCAGTATTTT,CASSPPGGRVPDTQYF
TRBJ2-7,13,.,TRBV6-6,.,TGTGCCAGCACCGATGCCCGGGCTCGAGAGCAGTACTTC,CASTDARAREQYF
TRBJ2-2,16,TRBD1,TRBV15,.,TGTGCCACCAGCAGAGATCAGGACAGGGGGTCGGGGGAGCTGTTTTTT,CATSRDQDRGSGELFF
TRBJ1-1,15,.,TRBV21-1,.,TGTGCCAGCAGCGAGGACAGGCCATTGAACACTGAAGCTTTCTTT,CASSEDRPLNTEAFF
TRBJ1-1,15,.,TRBV7-9,.,TGTGCCAGCAGCTTAGAGCAGGGGATGAACACTGAAGCTTTCTTT,CASSLEQGMNTEAFF
TRBJ2-3,14,TRBD1,TRBV5-1,.,TGCGCCAGCAGGACGACAGGGGCCCAAGATACGCAGTATTTT,CASRTTGAQDTQYF
TRBJ2-5,15,TRBD1,TRBV18,.,TGTGCCAGCTCACCACGGACAGGGCTTAAAGAGACCCAGTACTTC,CASSPRTGLKETQYF
TRBJ1-3,13,.,TRBV7-9,.,TGTGCCAGCGTATCGGCAGCTGGAAACACCATATATTTT,CASVSAAGNTIYF
TRBJ1-3,12,.,TRBV30,.,TGTGCCTGGAGTGTCTCTGGAAACACCATATATTTT,CAWSVSGNTIYF
TRBJ1-6,15,.,TRBV5-8,.,TGTGCCAGCACCCCGGATCGGCTCAAAAATTCACCCCTCCACTTT,CASTPDRLKNSPLHF
TRBJ2-7,14,.,TRBV28,.,TGTGCCAGCAGTCCCACAGGTGGAGTCTACGAGCAGTACTTC,CASSPTGGVYEQYF
TRBJ1-3,19,.,TRBV28,.,TGTGCCAGCAGCCCGGGGCTACAGGTACCGATTTTCTCTGGAAACACCATATATTTT,CASSPGLQVPIFSGNTIYF
TRBJ2-1,11,.,TRBV10-3,.,TGTGCCATCAGTCAAGATTCTGAGCAGTTCTTC,CAISQDSEQFF
TRBJ2-7,15,.,TRBV28,.,TGTGCCAGCAGTCCGTTGGGTAGCGGCTCCTACGAGCAGTACTTC,CASSPLGSGSYEQYF
TRBJ1-5,15,.,TRBV19,.,TGTGCCAGTAGCCCAAACGGCGGACTTAATCAGCCCCAGCATTTT,CASSPNGGLNQPQHF
TRBJ2-6,16,.,TRBV4-3,.,TGCGCCAGCAGCCAAGTGGCCGGGTCTGGGGCCAACGTCCTGACTTTC,CASSQVAGSGANVLTF
TRBJ2-5,16,.,TRBV7-2,.,TGTGCCAGCAGCTCCAGGGGCGGCAGTACACAAGAGACCCAGTACTTC,CASSSRGGSTQETQYF
TRBJ2-7,16,.,TRBV11-2,once,TGTGCCAGCAGCCCAGGGTTTCGGGGGCGATACTACGAGCAGTACTTC,CASSPGFRGRYYEQYF
TRBJ1-4,17,.,TRBV15,.,TGTGCCACCAGCAGAGATCTGGCAGCTGCAACTAATGAAAAACTGTTTTTT,CATSRDLAAATNEKLFF
TRBJ2-7,15,TRBD1,TRBV27,.,TGTGCCAGCAGTTTAAAGCCCCAGGGGGCCTACGAGCAGTACTTC,CASSLKPQGAYEQYF
TRBJ2-7,16,TRBD2,TRBV9,.,TGTGCCAGCAGCGAGGGCGGACTAGCGGGAAGATACGAGCAGTACTTC,CASSEGGLAGRYEQYF
TRBJ1-4,15,TRBD1,TRBV28,.,TGTGCCAGCCAATTACCCGGGACAGCGAATGAAAAACTGTTTTTT,CASQLPGTANEKLFF
TRBJ1-1,13,.,TRBV15,.,TGTGCCACCAGCAGAGAGGTGGCAACTGAAGCTTTCTTT,CATSREVATEAFF
TRBJ1-3,16,.,TRBV5-4,.,TGTGCCAGCAGCTTGGACAGGGATTCCTCTGGAAACACCATATATTTT,CASSLDRDSSGNTIYF
TRBJ1-6,17,.,TRBV23-1,.,TGCGCCAGCAGTCAGGCGAAGTGGGGGTGCTATAATTCACCCCTCCACTTT,CASSQAKWGCYNSPLHF
TRBJ1-3,16,TRBD1,TRBV11-2,.,TGTGCCAGCAGCACCCTAGGACAGGTCGGTGGAAACACCATATATTTT,CASSTLGQVGGNTIYF